The clone carrying this T cell receptor beta chain has only one observation. Its target is unknown. The PBMCs were taken from more than 8 ml of fresh peripheral blood. The entry originates in a study of T cells in Graves' hyperthyroidism and ophthalmopathy. The V gene's germline CDR1 is SNHLY and CDR2 FYNNEI. The CDR3 sequence is 16 residues long. With 4 bases clipped from V and 3 bases from J, the junction kept 8 bases outside the gene matches. RNA transcripts were the template for amplifying TCR beta CDR3 regions. First-round RT-PCR of the TCR CDR3 relied on the HTBI primer set. TCRdb passed the multiplex PCR reads through MiXCR, listing each CDR3 protein once. The table lists fewer than 350,000 distinct CDR3 sequences, approximately 13% of them singletons, with 6.5% to 10% in the top ten. Study results and caveats: Stable hyperthyroidism and ophthalmopathy were separated using 13 V-J signatures. Blood also held most thyroid clonotypes expanded beyond 0.001. Before onset, by a median of around six months, the model predicted ophthalmopathy.

The chain joins TRBV2 to TRBJ2-5; 10 nucleotides line up with TRBD1. The sequencing sample was made of blood. This clonotype was obtained from a woman aged 40 to 55 with Graves' hyperthyroidism. CDR3 loop: CASSATGQGREETQYF. The CDR3 coding sequence is TGTGCCAGCAGTGCAACGGGACAGGGGCGGGAAGAGACCCAGTACTTC.